The 22 T cell receptor beta chains reported below all come from one sample, sequenced in a study of shared clonotypes between healthy human individuals. The method was immunoSEQ multiplex PCR; TCRdb's version includes in-frame clones alone and lacks a portion of them. This table has roughly 680,000 clones, 72% appearing once. Sequences were obtained from memory CD4+ T cells sorted from blood. Regarding subset: CD45RA-negative fraction. These receptors came from a woman younger than 45 in good health.

Of note for this clone: The identical CDR3 is also encoded by other nucleotide sequences in the sample. The rearrangement uses TRBV28 and TRBJ1-2; D is uncertain. This CDR3 spans 13 amino acids. Trimming took off 5 bases at V and 2 bases at J, with 9 bases between the two ends. In germline, CDR1 is MDHEN, CDR2 SYDVKM. The CDR3 is CASSRGLNYGYTF. CDR3 in DNA: TGTGCCAGCAGTCGAGGCTTAAACTATGGCTACACCTTC.

The CDR3, as DNA: TGTGCCAGCAGTCCCGGGACTAGCGGACGCAGGGGGTTCTTC. Amino acids: CASSPGTSGRRGFF. The rearrangement links TRBV28 to TRBJ2-1, with 11 bases matching TRBD2. The CDR3 loop spans 14 amino acids. The V and J ends lost 5 bases and 15 bases, in that order; junction bases with no gene match: 12. Germline CDR1 MDHEN, CDR2 SYDVKM.

On this clone itself: Being one base from a much bigger clone, this may be a read error. At the DNA level, this CDR3 is encoded by other sequences in the same sample as well. The genes are TRBV4-1 and TRBJ1-5, with D unresolved. The CDR3 consists of 13 residues. Germline V gene data show CDR1 as MGHRA and CDR2 as YSYEKL. The CDR3 protein is CASSQDEGQPQHF. In DNA, the CDR3 is TGCGCCAGCAGTCAAGATGAGGGTCAGCCCCAGCATTTT.

In this sample, this clone turned up a few times. This chain uses TRBV30 with TRBJ1-1; maybe TRBD1 (5 bases). CDR1 and CDR2 (germline): GTSNPN, SVGIG (reference sequence). The CDR3 length is 16 residues. Between the trimmed V and J ends, which lost 0 bases and 4 bases, there was a span of 18 bases. This CDR3 is CAWSVVWGEFRTEAFF. CDR3 nucleotides: TGTGCCTGGAGTGTAGTATGGGGGGAGTTTCGCACTGAAGCTTTCTTT.

The V and J genes are TRBV28 and TRBJ1-2, with D perhaps TRBD1 (6 bases). CDR3 length equals 14 residues. CDR1 is MDHEN and CDR2 is SYDVKM in the germline V gene. Trimming pared 6 bases from V and 2 bases from J, leaving 13 bases between. The CDR3 DNA follows: TGTGCCAGCAGGCCTGGGGGGGCCAACTATGGCTACACCTTC. Residues: CASRPGGANYGYTF.

The sample holds many counts of this clone. The chain has TRBV19 and TRBJ1-4; D gene ambiguous. The CDR3 runs 13 residues. V lost 2 bases and J 7 bases, leaving 8 bases between the germline ends. Germline values: CDR1 LNHDA, CDR2 SQIVND (reference sequence). In DNA form, the CDR3 reads TGTGCCAGTAGTATAACCGGGATTGAAAAACTGTTTTTT. Protein sequence: CASSITGIEKLFF.

This clone appeared once. The rearrangement joins TRBV7-3 to TRBJ1-2, with TRBD1 identical over 8 bases. There are 13 residues in the CDR3. Trimming removed 8 bases from V and 4 bases from J; junction bases left unmatched: 6. Germline lookup yields CDR1 SGHTA and CDR2 FQGTGA. Here the CDR3 DNA reads TGTGCCAGCGGCCTCGGACAGGGCTATGGCTACACCTTC. It yields the protein CASGLGQGYGYTF.

The CDR3, as DNA: TGTGCCAGCAGCTTGAGGGACGGCTATAATGAAAAACTGTTTTTT. This codes for CASSLRDGYNEKLFF. This chain connects TRBV9 to TRBJ1-4, with TRBD1 as a possible D gene (5 bases). Trimming shortened V by 4 bases and J by 4 bases, and 14 bases separated the two germline ends. Germline V gives CDR1 SGDLS, CDR2 YYNGEE. The CDR3 totals 15 residues.

Only one count was recorded for this clone. CDR3 in DNA: TGTGCCAGCTCACCCGACAGGGCCTTCACAGATACGCAGTATTTT. Translation: CASSPDRAFTDTQYF. The genes are TRBV18 and TRBJ2-3; the match to TRBD1 covers 7 bases. Per the germline V gene, CDR1 is KGHSH and CDR2 is LQKENI. J was trimmed by 2 bases and V by 3 bases; bases with no gene match: 5. This CDR3 is built from 15 residues.

This clone was picked up one time. V is TRBV2 and J is TRBJ2-7; 8 nucleotides line up with TRBD1. Germline lookup yields CDR1 SNHLY and CDR2 FYNNEI. V lost 2 bases, J lost 5 bases, and 8 bases stayed unmatched. This CDR3 has 15 residues. The CDR3 DNA reads TGTGCCAGCAGTGAATCAGGGGGCGTAACCAACGAGCAGTACTTC. Its protein is CASSESGGVTNEQYF.

This clone showed up just a few times. CDR3 nucleotides: TGTGCCAGCAGTAAGACCCAGGGGATTTTCACAGATACGCAGTATTTT. As protein: CASSKTQGIFTDTQYF. The chain uses TRBV28 and TRBJ2-3; D might be TRBD1 (6 bases). Per germline, CDR1 MDHEN and CDR2 SYDVKM. The CDR3 has 16 amino acids. Trimming pared 5 bases from V and 2 bases from J, leaving 17 bases between.

The chain has TRBV11-3 and TRBJ2-1, with 11 bases that match TRBD1. V gave up 5 bases and J gave up 2 bases; unmatched junction bases: 2. Germline V gene lookup returns CDR1 SGHNT and CDR2 YENEEA. This CDR3 contains 15 residues. The CDR3 nucleotides read TGTGCCAGCAGCACGGACAGGGGGCCCTACAATGAGCAGTTCTTC. Translating it yields CASSTDRGPYNEQFF.

The rearrangement links TRBV27 to TRBJ2-2; D is possibly TRBD1 or TRBD2 (5 bases each). V gave up 3 bases and J gave up 5 bases, with 13 bases separating them. Germline values: CDR1 MNHEY, CDR2 SMNVEV (reference sequence). The CDR3 loop spans 15 amino acids. The CDR3: CASSFGAAGTGELFF. CDR3 sequence (DNA): TGTGCCAGCAGTTTCGGGGCGGCAGGGACCGGGGAGCTGTTTTTT.

The chain carries TRBV19 and TRBJ1-1; D not certain. Germline V gene sequence: CDR1 LNHDA, CDR2 SQIVND (reference sequence). V lost 4 bases and J lost 4, with 10 bases in between. The CDR3 sequence is 13 residues long. The CDR3 DNA is TGTGCCAGTAGTACCTCCATTTCCACTGAAGCTTTCTTT. This translates into CASSTSISTEAFF.

Comments on this clone: Its ends do not fully match the called genes, so a read error is possible. The chain recombines TRBV11-2 with TRBJ2-7; either TRBD1 or TRBD2 may fit D (6 bases each). CDR1 and CDR2 (germline): SGHAT, FQNNGV. The CDR3 runs 13 residues. DNA for the CDR3: TGCGCCAGCAGTCGAGGGGGAGGCTACGAGCAGTACTTC. As protein: CASSRGGGYEQYF.

As regards this clone: Other DNA variants within this sample encode the same CDR3. This chain joins TRBV6-4 and TRBJ2-2; 7 positions match TRBD1. The CDR3 totals 13 residues. Germline V lookup: CDR1 MRHNA, CDR2 SNTAGT. V was clipped by 3 bases and J by 6 bases; unmatched bases: 1. CDR3 DNA sequence: TGTGCCAGCAGTGAACAGGGGTCCGGGGAGCTGTTTTTT. Translation gives CASSEQGSGELFF.

This chain links TRBV2 with TRBJ2-2; a possible D gene is TRBD2 (5 bases). The V end was cut by 1 base, the J end by 0 bases, with 6 bases between. The CDR3 length is 15 residues. CDR1 is SNHLY and CDR2 is FYNNEI in the germline V gene. CDR3 bases: TGTGCCAGCAGTGAAGTCGGGGCGAACACCGGGGAGCTGTTTTTT. This encodes CASSEVGANTGELFF.

The chain is built from TRBV7-2 and TRBJ2-1; no firm D call. Trimming removed 1 base from V and 4 bases from J, with 11 bases in between. The V gene's germline CDR1 is SGHTA and CDR2 FQGNSA. The CDR3 runs 15 residues. This CDR3 reads CASSLDRVEYNEQFF. CDR3 coding DNA: TGTGCCAGCAGCTTAGATAGGGTCGAGTACAATGAGCAGTTCTTC.

In regard to this clone: The same CDR3 arises from other DNA sequences in this sample as well. The V and J genes are TRBV28 and TRBJ2-2; TRBD1 aligns across 10 bases. Per the germline V gene, CDR1 is MDHEN and CDR2 is SYDVKM. Losses at the gene ends were 9 bases for V and 4 bases for J; bases not matched to a gene: 2. CDR3 length equals 13 residues. CDR3: CASRTGGTGELFF. The CDR3 region has the DNA TGTGCCAGTAGGACAGGGGGCACCGGGGAGCTGTTTTTT.

The chain has TRBV7-3 and TRBJ2-3, with 14 positions matching TRBD2. In germline, CDR1 is SGHTA, CDR2 FQGTGA. Trimming took 1 base from V and 7 from J; bases not matched to a gene: 10. The CDR3 consists of 18 residues. CDR3 region: CASSLSPLTSGRANTQYF. CDR3 coding DNA: TGTGCCAGCAGCTTAAGTCCCCTGACTAGCGGGAGGGCGAATACGCAGTATTTT.

The chain uses TRBV9 and TRBJ1-1; no reliable D call. This CDR3 is built from 14 residues. V was cut by 4 bases and J by 0 bases, with 10 bases left in between. Germline loops: CDR1 SGDLS, CDR2 YYNGEE. The CDR3 loop is CASSPMALNTEAFF. DNA of the CDR3: TGTGCCAGCAGCCCCATGGCCTTGAACACTGAAGCTTTCTTT.

The table lists this clone with a few counts. The chain joins TRBV30 to TRBJ1-5, with D hard to call. The CDR3 is 13 amino acids. In germline, CDR1 is GTSNPN, CDR2 SVGIG (reference sequence). V gave up 2 bases and J gave up 5 bases, with 10 bases separating them. CDR3 in amino acids: CAWSSRGYQPQHF. The CDR3 coding sequence is TGTGCCTGGAGTTCTCGCGGATATCAGCCCCAGCATTTT.